These 10 T cell receptor beta chains originate from one sample sequenced in a study of T cells in Graves' hyperthyroidism and ophthalmopathy. RNA transcripts yielded amplified TCR beta CDR3 regions. Researchers ran a first-round RT-PCR on the TCR CDR3 using the HTBI primer set. TCRdb analysed the multiplex PCR reads with MiXCR anew, one entry per CDR3 protein. This sample has about 270,000 distinct CDR3 sequences, with about 20% found just once. The material sequenced was blood. The source of these receptors is a man under 40 with Graves' ophthalmopathy.

The chain combines TRBV6-5 with TRBJ2-7; the match to TRBD2 covers 7 bases. V lost 2 bases to trimming and J lost 7 bases; unmatched junction nucleotides: 14. The CDR3 has 16 amino acids. Germline lookup yields CDR1 MNHEY and CDR2 SVGAGI. This CDR3 is CASSYAVAGGAWEQYF. Here the CDR3 DNA reads TGTGCCAGCAGTTACGCTGTAGCGGGCGGGGCTTGGGAGCAGTACTTC.

The chain's CDR3 is CASSRTGGEVWPQHF. The CDR3 nucleotides read TGTGCCAGCAGTCGGACAGGGGGGGAAGTCTGGCCCCAGCATTTT. The rearrangement joins TRBV9 to TRBJ1-5, with 10 bases that match TRBD1. The germline V gene has CDR1 SGDLS and CDR2 YYNGEE. V gave up 5 bases and J gave up 9 bases; unmatched junction bases: 11. This CDR3 has 15 residues.

The V gene is TRBV4-2, the J gene TRBJ2-3; 13 nucleotides match TRBD2. V shed 4 bases, J shed 5 bases, and the junction held 6 bases outside the gene matches. This CDR3 has 16 residues. Germline values: CDR1 LGHNA, CDR2 YNFKEQ. The CDR3 DNA follows: TGTGCCAGCAGCCTACTAGCGGGAGGGCCAGGAGATACGCAGTATTTT. Protein: CASSLLAGGPGDTQYF.

This clonotype came up a few times. The chain employs TRBV9 and TRBJ2-5, with D tentatively TRBD2 (6 bases). CDR3 length: 16 amino acids. Germline V gene lookup returns CDR1 SGDLS and CDR2 YYNGEE. V lost 3 bases and J 1 base, leaving 16 bases between the germline ends. The CDR3 loop reads CASSATRLGLQETQYF. The CDR3 DNA is TGTGCCAGCAGCGCCACCCGACTAGGCCTCCAAGAGACCCAGTACTTC.

This clonotype was detected only a few times. The gene calls are TRBV11-3 and TRBJ2-5; 9 bases are shared with TRBD2. CDR3 size: 17 residues. The V segment lost 5 bases and the J segment 5 bases; nucleotides outside the gene matches: 15. Germline CDR1 and CDR2: SGHNT and YENEEA. This CDR3 reads CASSNALAGAFRETQYF. The DNA for the CDR3 is TGTGCCAGCAGCAACGCATTAGCGGGAGCCTTTCGGGAGACCCAGTACTTC.

Many counts were recorded for this clonotype. The chain recombines TRBV5-1 with TRBJ2-7, with 8 positions matching TRBD2. The trim removed 3 bases at V and 0 bases at J, leaving 14 bases unmatched. This CDR3 region has 18 residues. Germline CDR1 is SGHRS and CDR2 is YFSETQ. The DNA of the CDR3 is TGCGCCAGCAGCTCCCTATCGGGGGGGTTCGGAGGCTCCTACGAGCAGTACTTC. It is translated as CASSSLSGGFGGSYEQYF.

The chain has TRBV30 and TRBJ1-5, with D uncertain. Looked up from germline, CDR1 is GTSNPN and CDR2 is SVGIG (reference sequence). Trimming removed 8 bases from V and 0 bases from J, with 11 bases in between. This CDR3 is built from 13 residues. The CDR3 spells CAIEVDSNQPQHF. The CDR3 DNA sequence: TGTGCCATCGAGGTAGATAGCAATCAGCCCCAGCATTTT.

Details on this clonotype: A much larger clone is a single base away; this may be a read error. The V call is TRBV7-9, the J call TRBJ2-3, with D unresolved. The CDR3 loop spans 12 amino acids. V was trimmed by 5 bases and J by 6 bases, leaving 9 bases between them. Germline V gene lookup returns CDR1 SEHNR and CDR2 FQNEAQ (reference sequence). The CDR3 DNA reads as TGTGCCAGCAGCCCCCTGGACGATACGCAGTATTTT. It translates to CASSPLDDTQYF.

This clonotype was found a few times. J is TRBJ2-7 and V is TRBV7-2; D gene uncertain. The V end was cut by 6 bases, the J end by 3 bases, with 9 bases between. The CDR3 sequence is 12 residues long. The germline CDR1 and CDR2 sequences are SGHTA and FQGNSA. The CDR3 DNA reads TGTGCCAGCAGGGGGTCGGGCTACGAGCAGTACTTC. Encoded protein: CASRGSGYEQYF.

This chain links TRBV6-1 with TRBJ2-5; possibly TRBD1 for D (6 bases). This CDR3 spans 13 amino acids. Trimming pared 5 bases from V and 4 bases from J, leaving 11 bases between. From germline, CDR1 is MNHNS and CDR2 SASEGT. The CDR3 loop reads CASSSLRGETQYF. The CDR3 bases are TGTGCCAGCAGTTCCCTCAGGGGAGAGACCCAGTACTTC.